The next 24 T cell receptor beta chains were all read from a single sample in a study of a mutant IDH1 vaccine in newly diagnosed glioma. These receptors' targets are unknown. The protocol was immunoSEQ multiplex PCR, while the TCRdb copy is restricted to in-frame clones and leaves out a portion. Of roughly 42,000 clones listed, 70% to 90% were seen once; the top ten hold over 1.5%. Time point here: week 5, during vaccination. Topical imiquimod accompanied each vaccine dose, which consisted of 300 ug of mutant IDH1 20-mer peptide. The sample in question was PBMCs, obtained from a glioma patient whose treatment included an IDH1 peptide vaccine. Source of these receptors: a man aged 35-49 years with glioma.

The gene calls are TRBV19 and TRBJ2-7; D tentatively reads TRBD1 or TRBD2 (6 bases each). Germline V CDR1 and CDR2: LNHDA, SQIVND (reference sequence). V lost 3 bases and J lost 1, with 10 bases in between. CDR3 length: 14 amino acids. The CDR3 bases are TGTGCCAGTAGTATTGGGGGGCTGTCCTACGAGCAGTACTTC. Its protein product is CASSIGGLSYEQYF.

The V gene is TRBV18, the J gene TRBJ2-2, with 8 positions matching TRBD1. Trimming cost V 2 bases and J 4 bases; bases outside gene matches: 6. CDR1 is KGHSH and CDR2 is LQKENI in the germline V gene. The CDR3 sequence is 16 residues long. The CDR3 sequence is CASSPAGQGSTGELFF. The CDR3 region has the DNA TGTGCCAGCTCACCAGCTGGACAGGGTAGCACCGGGGAGCTGTTTTTT. The full variable domain, with the rest looked up from reference TRBV18 and TRBJ2-2, is NAGVMQNPRHLVRRRGQEARLRCSPMKGHSHVYWYRQLPEEGLKFMVYLQKENIIDESGMPKERFSAEFPKEGPSILRIQQVVRGDSAAYFCASSPAGQGSTGELFFGEGSRLTVL.

CDR3 coding DNA: TGCGCCAGCAGCCCTGAGCGGCGGAACACTGAAGCTTTCTTT. It is translated as CASSPERRNTEAFF. The V call is TRBV5-1, the J call TRBJ1-1; no reliable D call. CDR1 and CDR2 (germline): SGHRS, YFSETQ. The V and J ends lost 4 bases and 1 base respectively, with 11 bases between them. The CDR3 covers 14 residues.

The table lists this clone with a count of one. The chain couples TRBV6-5 to TRBJ2-7; TRBD1 aligns across 8 bases. This CDR3 has 14 residues. Germline loops: CDR1 MNHEY, CDR2 SVGAGI. The V segment lost 4 bases and the J segment 6 bases; nucleotides outside the gene matches: 8. The CDR3 coding sequence is TGTGCCAGCAGTTCCGGACAGGGCCTTGGCGAGCAGTACTTC. As protein: CASSSGQGLGEQYF.

This clone was counted a single time. The chain couples TRBV15 to TRBJ2-1; the match to TRBD2 covers 8 bases. V lost 9 bases, J lost 5 bases, and 12 bases stayed unmatched. The CDR3 is made up of 15 amino acids. Germline V gene lookup returns CDR1 LNHNV and CDR2 YYDKDF (reference sequence). CDR3 coding DNA: TGTGCCACTCGGGGAGCGGGAGAGAACAACAATGAGCAGTTCTTC. This encodes CATRGAGENNNEQFF.

This clone was observed a single time. This sequence joins TRBV6-4 and TRBJ2-3, with 10 positions matching TRBD2. The CDR3 spans 15 residues. Germline V gene sequence: CDR1 MRHNA, CDR2 SNTAGT. V was pared by 2 bases and J by 5 bases, with 4 bases of the junction left unmatched. The CDR3 bases are TGTGCCAGCAGTGACGAGCGGGAGGGCATAGATACGCAGTATTTT. Its protein product is CASSDEREGIDTQYF.

This clone appeared a single time. The chain employs TRBV5-8 and TRBJ2-7; possible D gene TRBD2, 6 bases. The CDR3 covers 12 residues. Trimming removed 4 bases from V and 4 bases from J, with 9 bases in between. CDR1 and CDR2 (germline): SGHTS, YDEGEE. The chain's CDR3 is CASSLRGYEQYF. The CDR3 region has the DNA TGTGCCAGCAGCCTACGGGGGTACGAGCAGTACTTC.

V is TRBV6-6 and J is TRBJ2-5, with D possibly being TRBD1 (5 bases). The CDR3 extends over 13 amino acids. Germline V gene lookup returns CDR1 MNHNY and CDR2 SVGAGI (reference sequence). V was shortened by 2 bases and J by 1 base, with 5 bases between the two germline ends. This CDR3 is CASSYGAQETQYF. The CDR3 nucleotides read TGTGCCAGCAGTTACGGGGCCCAAGAGACCCAGTACTTC.

V gene TRBV9 combines with J gene TRBJ2-1; 11 positions agree with TRBD2. The CDR3 contains 17 residues. The J segment lost 0 bases and the V segment lost 3 bases, leaving 5 bases of the junction unmatched. CDR1 SGDLS and CDR2 YYNGEE come from the germline V gene. CDR3 coding DNA: TGTGCCAGCAGCGACGGGACTAGCGGCAGCTCCTACAATGAGCAGTTCTTC. This gives the protein CASSDGTSGSSYNEQFF.

The genes are TRBV25-1 and TRBJ1-4; 7 bases agree with TRBD1. The V segment lost 2 bases and the J segment 10 bases; nucleotides outside the gene matches: 16. The CDR3 covers 17 residues. Per the germline V gene, CDR1 is MGHDK and CDR2 is SYGVNS. The CDR3 bases are TGTGCCAGCAGTGAAAGACAGGGCCCACTCATTTTCGGAAAACTGTTTTTT. This translates into CASSERQGPLIFGKLFF.

The rearrangement links TRBV6-1 to TRBJ2-3; 10 bases agree with TRBD1. There are 18 residues in the CDR3. The germline V gene has CDR1 MNHNS and CDR2 SASEGT. The V segment lost 0 bases and the J segment 5 bases; nucleotides outside the gene matches: 11. In nucleotides, the CDR3 is TGTGCCAGCAGTGAAGCGCTCACCGGGACAGGGGCTTTAGATACGCAGTATTTT. This sequence encodes CASSEALTGTGALDTQYF.

The V call is TRBV4-1, the J call TRBJ2-1; the D gene is possibly TRBD2 (5 bases). Germline loops: CDR1 MGHRA, CDR2 YSYEKL. The V gene lost 0 bases and the J gene lost 1 base, with 16 bases spanning the gap. The CDR3 sequence is 18 residues long. The CDR3, as DNA: TGCGCCAGCAGCCAAGATATAGCGTCTAGTTTGTCCTACAATGAGCAGTTCTTC. Residues: CASSQDIASSLSYNEQFF.

The chain uses TRBV9 and TRBJ2-6; possible D gene TRBD2, 6 bases. The V end was cut by 5 bases, the J end by 0 bases, with 21 bases between. CDR3 length: 19 residues. CDR1 SGDLS and CDR2 YYNGEE come from the germline V gene. The CDR3 spells CASSVNYGGLTSGANVLTF. The CDR3 DNA is TGTGCCAGCAGTGTAAATTATGGGGGACTCACCTCTGGGGCCAACGTCCTGACTTTC.

V is TRBV15 and J is TRBJ2-5; the D is unclear. The V gene lost 0 bases and the J gene lost 4 bases, with 6 bases spanning the gap. From germline, CDR1 is LNHNV and CDR2 YYDKDF (reference sequence). The CDR3 is 13 residues long. The CDR3 loop is CATSRDLGETQYF. The CDR3 DNA follows: TGTGCCACCAGCAGAGATCTTGGAGAGACCCAGTACTTC.

The chain is built from TRBV9 and TRBJ2-7; 11 positions agree with TRBD1. Germline CDR1 reads SGDLS; CDR2 reads YYNGEE. J was trimmed by 4 bases and V by 5 bases; bases with no gene match: 5. The CDR3 sequence is 14 residues long. DNA of the CDR3: TGTGCCAGCAGTGCCGGGACAGGGGGGTACGAGCAGTACTTC. Protein: CASSAGTGGYEQYF.

V usage is TRBV5-6 and J usage is TRBJ2-7; 7 bases align to TRBD1. V lost 1 base to trimming and J lost 6 bases; unmatched junction nucleotides: 7. The CDR3 sequence is 14 residues long. Germline V gives CDR1 SGHDT, CDR2 YYEEEE. The CDR3 DNA follows: TGTGCCAGCAGCTTGTTCACAGGGGTGGGCGAGCAGTACTTC. Translating gives CASSLFTGVGEQYF.

The chain carries TRBV5-1 and TRBJ1-5; D perhaps matches TRBD1 (5 bases). Germline CDR1 and CDR2: SGHRS and YFSETQ. This CDR3 contains 15 residues. Trimming took off 0 bases at V and 3 bases at J, with 10 bases between the two ends. The CDR3 region has the DNA TGCGCCAGCAGCTTGGATGAGGGACCCAATCAGCCCCAGCATTTT. Amino acids: CASSLDEGPNQPQHF.

The chain recombines TRBV19 with TRBJ1-5; D is undetermined. This CDR3 comprises 15 residues. Trimming took off 5 bases at V and 2 bases at J, with 13 bases between the two ends. Germline CDR1 is LNHDA and CDR2 is SQIVND (reference sequence). The CDR3 here is CASSPPWGGNQPQHF. In DNA form, the CDR3 reads TGTGCCAGTAGTCCGCCTTGGGGTGGCAATCAGCCCCAGCATTTT.

V is TRBV11-2 and J is TRBJ2-7; TRBD2 is a possible D gene (7 bases). This CDR3 comprises 13 residues. Between the trimmed V and J ends, which lost 2 bases and 9 bases, there was a span of 14 bases. Germline lookup yields CDR1 SGHAT and CDR2 FQNNGV. The CDR3 spells CASSLSGDIGQYF. CDR3 nucleotides: TGTGCCAGCAGCTTAAGCGGGGACATTGGGCAGTACTTC.

The chain is built from TRBV9 and TRBJ2-1; TRBD2 matches at 9 bases. The J segment lost 8 bases and the V segment lost 0 bases, leaving 21 bases of the junction unmatched. This CDR3 has 20 amino acids. The germline gives CDR1 SGDLS, CDR2 YYNGEE. CDR3 in DNA: TGTGCCAGCAGCGTAGGGCAGGCTCTAGCGGGACGGAGGGTTGGGCATGAGCAGTTCTTC. As protein: CASSVGQALAGRRVGHEQFF.

Written as DNA, the CDR3 is TGCGCCAGCAGACTCGGGGCAGACCAAGAGACCCAGTACTTC. Encoded protein: CASRLGADQETQYF. The chain recombines TRBV5-1 with TRBJ2-5; D could derive from TRBD1 or TRBD2 (5 bases each). Trimming cost V 5 bases and J 0 bases, with 11 bases left between them. The CDR3 totals 14 residues. Germline V gene lookup returns CDR1 SGHRS and CDR2 YFSETQ.

The chain employs TRBV27 and TRBJ2-3; D may be TRBD2 (6 bases). The CDR3 sequence is 12 residues long. With 4 bases removed from V and 11 bases from J, the gap between germline ends came to 13 bases. CDR1 is MNHEY and CDR2 is SMNVEV in the germline V gene (reference sequence). This CDR3 is CASSSTRGLQYF. The CDR3 coding sequence is TGTGCCAGCAGTTCCACGCGGGGATTGCAGTATTTT.

This chain links TRBV5-4 with TRBJ1-1, with TRBD1 matching over 10 bases. Germline V lookup: CDR1 SGHNT, CDR2 YYREEE (reference sequence). CDR3 length equals 15 residues. The junction had 8 bases not matched to a gene; V was cut back by 6 bases and J by 3 bases. The CDR3 here is CASNPKDRGYTEAFF. The DNA of the CDR3 is TGTGCCAGCAACCCAAAGGACAGGGGGTACACTGAAGCTTTCTTT.

This chain uses TRBV9 with TRBJ1-2; a possible D gene is TRBD1 (5 bases). The V gene's germline CDR1 is SGDLS and CDR2 YYNGEE. V was shortened by 3 bases and J by 3 bases, with 15 bases between the two germline ends. The CDR3 covers 15 residues. In DNA form, the CDR3 reads TGTGCCAGCAGCGCGTCGGCCGCGGGGGACTATGGCTACACCTTC. Translating gives CASSASAAGDYGYTF.